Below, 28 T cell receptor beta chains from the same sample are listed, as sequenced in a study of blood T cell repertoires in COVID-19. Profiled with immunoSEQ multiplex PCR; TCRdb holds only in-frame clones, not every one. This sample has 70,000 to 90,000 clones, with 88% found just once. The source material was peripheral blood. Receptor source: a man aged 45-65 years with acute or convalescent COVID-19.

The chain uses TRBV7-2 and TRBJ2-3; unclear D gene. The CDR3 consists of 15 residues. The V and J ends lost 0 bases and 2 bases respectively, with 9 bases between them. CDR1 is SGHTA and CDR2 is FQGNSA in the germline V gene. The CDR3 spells CASSLARRPTDTQYF. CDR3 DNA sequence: TGTGCCAGCAGCTTAGCGCGGCGGCCCACAGATACGCAGTATTTT.

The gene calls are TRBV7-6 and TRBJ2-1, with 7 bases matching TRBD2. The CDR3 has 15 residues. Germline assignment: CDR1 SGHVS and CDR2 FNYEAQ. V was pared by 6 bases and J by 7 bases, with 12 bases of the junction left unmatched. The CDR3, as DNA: TGTGCCAGCAGGCCAACCGGGGGGAGGTTAAATGAGCAGTTCTTC. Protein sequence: CASRPTGGRLNEQFF.

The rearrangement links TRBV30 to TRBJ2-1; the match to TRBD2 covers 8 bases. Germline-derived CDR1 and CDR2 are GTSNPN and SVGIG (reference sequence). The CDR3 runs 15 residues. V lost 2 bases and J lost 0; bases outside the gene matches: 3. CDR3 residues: CAWSPGGSSYNEQFF. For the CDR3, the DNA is TGTGCCTGGAGTCCGGGGGGGAGCTCCTACAATGAGCAGTTCTTC.

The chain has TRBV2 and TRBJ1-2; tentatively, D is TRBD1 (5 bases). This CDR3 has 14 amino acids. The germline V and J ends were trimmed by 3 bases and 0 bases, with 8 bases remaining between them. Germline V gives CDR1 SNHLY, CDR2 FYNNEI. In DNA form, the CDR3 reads TGTGCCAGCAGTGATCAGGGATCTAACTATGGCTACACCTTC. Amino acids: CASSDQGSNYGYTF.

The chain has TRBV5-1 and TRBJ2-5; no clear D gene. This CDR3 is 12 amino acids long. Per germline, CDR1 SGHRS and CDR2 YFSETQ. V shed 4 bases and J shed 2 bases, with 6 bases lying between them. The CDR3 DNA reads TGCGCCAGCAGCAGAGCGCAAGAGACCCAGTACTTC. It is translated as CASSRAQETQYF. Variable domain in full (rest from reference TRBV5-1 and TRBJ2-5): KAGVTQTPRYLIKTRGQQVTLSCSPISGHRSVSWYQQTPGQGLQFLFEYFSETQRNKGNFPGRFSGRQFSNSRSEMNVSTLELGDSALYLCASSRAQETQYFGPGTRLLVL.

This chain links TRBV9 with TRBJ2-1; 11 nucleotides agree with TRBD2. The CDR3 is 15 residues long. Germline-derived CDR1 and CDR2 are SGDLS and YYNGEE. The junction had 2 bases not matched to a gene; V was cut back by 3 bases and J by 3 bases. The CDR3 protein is CASSAGLAGYNEQFF. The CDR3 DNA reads TGTGCCAGCAGCGCCGGACTAGCGGGCTACAATGAGCAGTTCTTC. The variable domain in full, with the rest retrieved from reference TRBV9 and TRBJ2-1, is DSGVTQTPKHLITATGQRVTLRCSPRSGDLSVYWYQQSLDQGLQFLIQYYNGEERAKGNILERFSAQQFPDLHSELNLSSLELGDSALYFCASSAGLAGYNEQFFGPGTRLTVL.

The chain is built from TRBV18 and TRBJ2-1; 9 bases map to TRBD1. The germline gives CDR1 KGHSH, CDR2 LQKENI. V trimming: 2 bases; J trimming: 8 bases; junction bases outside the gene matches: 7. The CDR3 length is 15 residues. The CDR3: CASSPGTGFPYEQFF. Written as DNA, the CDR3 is TGTGCCAGCTCACCAGGGACAGGGTTTCCCTATGAGCAGTTCTTC. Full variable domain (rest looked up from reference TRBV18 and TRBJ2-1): NAGVMQNPRHLVRRRGQEARLRCSPMKGHSHVYWYRQLPEEGLKFMVYLQKENIIDESGMPKERFSAEFPKEGPSILRIQQVVRGDSAAYFCASSPGTGFPYEQFFGPGTRLTVL.

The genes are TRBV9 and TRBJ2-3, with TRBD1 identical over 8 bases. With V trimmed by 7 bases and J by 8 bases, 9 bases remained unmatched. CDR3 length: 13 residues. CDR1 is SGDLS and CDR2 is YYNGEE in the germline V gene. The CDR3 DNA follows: TGTGCCAGCGGGACCCAGGGGGCAGGTACGCAGTATTTT. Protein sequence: CASGTQGAGTQYF.

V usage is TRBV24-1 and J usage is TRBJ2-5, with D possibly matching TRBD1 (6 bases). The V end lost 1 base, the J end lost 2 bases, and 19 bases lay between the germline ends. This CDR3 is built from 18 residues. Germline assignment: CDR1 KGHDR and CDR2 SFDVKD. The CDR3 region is CATSDLRTGTLEQETQYF. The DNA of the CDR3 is TGTGCCACCAGTGATTTAAGGACCGGGACACTAGAGCAAGAGACCCAGTACTTC.

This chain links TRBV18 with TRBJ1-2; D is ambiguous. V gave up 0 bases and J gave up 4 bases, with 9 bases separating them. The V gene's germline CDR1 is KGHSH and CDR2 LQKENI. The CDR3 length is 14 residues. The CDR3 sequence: CASSPPQARYGYTF. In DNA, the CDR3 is TGTGCCAGCTCACCACCCCAGGCACGCTATGGCTACACCTTC.

The CDR3 loop reads CASSGTEQYF. The CDR3 DNA follows: TGCGCCAGCAGCGGGACAGAGCAGTACTTC. The rearrangement links TRBV10-2 to TRBJ2-7, with D possibly TRBD1 on 6 matching bases. Germline V gives CDR1 WSHSY, CDR2 SAAADI. V dropped 6 bases and J dropped 7 bases, with 7 bases sitting between them. This CDR3 spans 10 amino acids.

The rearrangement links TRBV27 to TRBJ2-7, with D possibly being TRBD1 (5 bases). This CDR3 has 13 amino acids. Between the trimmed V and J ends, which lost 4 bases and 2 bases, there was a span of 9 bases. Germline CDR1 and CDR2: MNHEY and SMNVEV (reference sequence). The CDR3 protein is CASSYQGPYEQYF. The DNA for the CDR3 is TGTGCCAGCAGTTACCAGGGCCCCTACGAGCAGTACTTC.

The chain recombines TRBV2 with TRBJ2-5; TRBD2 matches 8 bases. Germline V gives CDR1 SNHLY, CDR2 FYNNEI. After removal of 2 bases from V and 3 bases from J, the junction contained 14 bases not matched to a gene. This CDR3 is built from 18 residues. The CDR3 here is CASSERSGGTIREETQYF. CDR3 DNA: TGTGCCAGCAGTGAACGGTCGGGAGGGACTATTCGGGAAGAGACCCAGTACTTC.

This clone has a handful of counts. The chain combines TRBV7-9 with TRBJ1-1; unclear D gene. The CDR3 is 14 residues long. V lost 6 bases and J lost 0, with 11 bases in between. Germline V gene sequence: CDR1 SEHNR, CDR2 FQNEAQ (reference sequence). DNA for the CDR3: TGTGCCAGCAGTCAAGGAGGGATGAACACTGAAGCTTTCTTT. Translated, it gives CASSQGGMNTEAFF.

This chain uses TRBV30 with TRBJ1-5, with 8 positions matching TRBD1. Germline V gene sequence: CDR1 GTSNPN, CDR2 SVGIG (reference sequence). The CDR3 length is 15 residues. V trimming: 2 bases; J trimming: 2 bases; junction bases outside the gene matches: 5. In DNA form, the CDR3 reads TGTGCCTGGAGTCGCGGACAGGGAGGCAATCAGCCCCAGCATTTT. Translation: CAWSRGQGGNQPQHF.

CDR3 loop: CASSLEAGSPLHF. The CDR3 DNA reads as TGTGCCAGCAGCTTAGAAGCAGGCTCACCCCTCCACTTT. V and J are TRBV7-9 and TRBJ1-6; D is undetermined. Trimming removed 1 base from V and 10 bases from J, with 8 bases in between. The CDR3 has 13 residues. CDR1 and CDR2 (germline): SEHNR, FQNEAQ (reference sequence).

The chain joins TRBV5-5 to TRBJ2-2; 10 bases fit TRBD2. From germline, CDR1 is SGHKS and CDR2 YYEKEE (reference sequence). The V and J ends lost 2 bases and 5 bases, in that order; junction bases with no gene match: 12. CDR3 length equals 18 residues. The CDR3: CASSFSLVLAGVTGELFF. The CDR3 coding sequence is TGTGCCAGCAGCTTTTCTTTGGTTCTAGCGGGGGTTACCGGGGAGCTGTTTTTT.

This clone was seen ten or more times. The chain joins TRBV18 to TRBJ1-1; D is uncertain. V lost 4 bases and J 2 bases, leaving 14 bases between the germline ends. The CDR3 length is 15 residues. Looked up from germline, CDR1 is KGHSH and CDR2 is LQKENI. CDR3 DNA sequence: TGTGCCAGCTCACAACTCGACACCAGTAACACTGAAGCTTTCTTT. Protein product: CASSQLDTSNTEAFF.

In DNA form, the CDR3 reads TGTGCCAGCAGCTTGGACAGGACAGTTGGTGAAGCTTTCTTT. Its protein product is CASSLDRTVGEAFF. The J gene is TRBJ1-1, the V gene TRBV5-5, with D perhaps TRBD1 (6 bases). Per germline, CDR1 SGHKS and CDR2 YYEKEE (reference sequence). The CDR3 extends over 14 amino acids. Trimming took 0 bases from V and 7 from J, leaving 13 bases between them. The full variable domain, with the rest looked up from reference TRBV5-5 and TRBJ1-1, is DAGVTQSPTHLIKTRGQQVTLRCSPISGHKSVSWYQQVLGQGPQFIFQYYEKEERGRGNFPDRFSARQFPNYSSELNVNALLLGDSALYLCASSLDRTVGEAFFGQGTRLTVV.

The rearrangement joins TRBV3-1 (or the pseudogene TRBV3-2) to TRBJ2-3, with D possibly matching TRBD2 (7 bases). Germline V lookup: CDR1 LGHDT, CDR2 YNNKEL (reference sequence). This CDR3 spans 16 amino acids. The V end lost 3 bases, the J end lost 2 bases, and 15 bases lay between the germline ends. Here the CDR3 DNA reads TGTGCCAGCAGCCAGGGGGGGCGCTGGGCCACAGATACGCAGTATTTT. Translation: CASSQGGRWATDTQYF.

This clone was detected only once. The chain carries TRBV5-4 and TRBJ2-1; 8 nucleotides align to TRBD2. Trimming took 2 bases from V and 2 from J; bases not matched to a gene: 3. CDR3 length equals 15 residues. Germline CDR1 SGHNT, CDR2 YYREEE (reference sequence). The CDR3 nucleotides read TGTGCCAGCAGCTTCCCAGCGGGGGCCTACAATGAGCAGTTCTTC. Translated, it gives CASSFPAGAYNEQFF.

CDR3 protein: CASSTRTSGGNTYEQYF. The CDR3 DNA reads TGCGCCAGCAGCACTCGGACTAGCGGGGGAAATACCTACGAGCAGTACTTC. The chain couples TRBV4-1 to TRBJ2-7; 13 bases map to TRBD2. The ends lost 5 bases at V and 2 bases at J; junction bases unmatched: 9. The CDR3 loop spans 17 amino acids. Per germline, CDR1 MGHRA and CDR2 YSYEKL.

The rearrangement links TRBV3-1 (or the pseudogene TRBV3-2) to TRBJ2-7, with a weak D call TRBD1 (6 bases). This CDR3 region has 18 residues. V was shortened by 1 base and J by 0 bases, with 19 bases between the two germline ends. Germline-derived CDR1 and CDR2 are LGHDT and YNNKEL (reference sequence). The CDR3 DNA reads TGTGCCAGCAGCCAAGTCCCCGCCGGGACACCCAGCTCCTACGAGCAGTACTTC. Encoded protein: CASSQVPAGTPSSYEQYF.

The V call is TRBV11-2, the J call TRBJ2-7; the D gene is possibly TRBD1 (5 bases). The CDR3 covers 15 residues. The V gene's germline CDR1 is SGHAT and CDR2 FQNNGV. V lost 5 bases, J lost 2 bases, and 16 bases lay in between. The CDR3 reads CASSPWGRATYEQYF. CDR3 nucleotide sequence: TGTGCCAGCAGCCCCTGGGGCAGGGCCACCTACGAGCAGTACTTC.

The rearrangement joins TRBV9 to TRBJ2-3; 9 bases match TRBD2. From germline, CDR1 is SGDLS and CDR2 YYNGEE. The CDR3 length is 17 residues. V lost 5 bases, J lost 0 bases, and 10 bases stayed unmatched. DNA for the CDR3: TGTGCCAGCAGAACCGGGACTAGCAGTGCTAGCACAGATACGCAGTATTTT. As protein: CASRTGTSSASTDTQYF.

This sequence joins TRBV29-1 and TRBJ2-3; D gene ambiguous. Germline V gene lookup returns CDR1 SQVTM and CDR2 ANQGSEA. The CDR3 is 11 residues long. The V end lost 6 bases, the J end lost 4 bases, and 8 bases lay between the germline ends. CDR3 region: CSVPRADTQYF. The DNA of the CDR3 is TGCAGCGTCCCCCGCGCAGATACGCAGTATTTT.

For the CDR3, the DNA is TGTGCCATCAGTGAGGAAGGGAGACTAGCGGGGGGTTTCGTCACAGATACGCAGTATTTT. This translates into CAISEEGRLAGGFVTDTQYF. The rearrangement links TRBV10-3 to TRBJ2-3, with 13 bases that match TRBD2. Per the germline V gene, CDR1 is ENHRY and CDR2 is SYGVKD. With V trimmed by 2 bases and J by 2 bases, 13 bases remained unmatched. The CDR3 contains 20 residues.

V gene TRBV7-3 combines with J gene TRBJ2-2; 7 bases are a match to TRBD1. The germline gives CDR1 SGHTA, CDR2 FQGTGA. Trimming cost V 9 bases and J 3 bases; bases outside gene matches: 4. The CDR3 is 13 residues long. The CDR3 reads CASRDRYTGELFF. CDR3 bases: TGTGCCAGTCGGGACAGATACACCGGGGAGCTGTTTTTT.